This T cell receptor beta chain is from a study of cytomegalovirus exposure and HLA in healthy donors. Turning to the study itself: Earlier, 180 million or so T cells were analyzed, and over 95 million unique TCR beta sequences were found among them. Tens of millions of unique TCRs from HLA-typed donors were held in an early release of data.

As concerns this clone: Antigen specificity is unknown.

Study outcomes and limitations: Accurate predictions that matched the HLA-A and HLA-B alleles of most subjects were reportedly made from TCR beta sequences.

It was with 60 Vbeta and 13 Jbeta primers that the PCR ran. As processed by the authors: Later, an analysis found 80 million or so unique TCR beta chains, and about 9.9 million of these were shared. TCRdb's table, derived via immunoSEQ multiplex PCR, lists solely in-frame clones and lacks some. V and J calls and clone size are given by that table; D and trimming were obtained from the DNA. This table has around 120,000 clones, 80% appearing once. Unmatched junction bases numbered 5, after V lost 3 bases and J lost 1 base. Germline V gene sequence: CDR1 SGHRS, CDR2 YFSETQ. This CDR3 has 16 amino acids.

The TCR originated in a man between 25 and 39 years old in good health and CMV-seronegative. The V gene is TRBV5-1, the J gene TRBJ2-3, with TRBD2 identical over 10 bases. Sequenced sample: PBMCs. The CDR3 bases are TGCGCCAGCAGCTGGGGAGGGACTAGCGGCACAGATACGCAGTATTTT. This translates into CASSWGGTSGTDTQYF.